This TCR beta chain stems from a study of early stage breast cancer tumors. The data were produced by immunoSEQ multiplex PCR, yet TCRdb's version contains in-frame clones alone and is incomplete. Among over 25,000 clones listed, 72% were seen once. CDR3 length: 15 residues. CDR1 is MNHNY and CDR2 is SVGAGI in the germline V gene (reference sequence). The trim removed 4 bases at V and 3 bases at J, leaving 5 bases unmatched. What was sequenced was blood. The chain joins TRBV6-6 to TRBJ1-5, with 8 bases fitting TRBD1. The clonotype was recovered from a person aged 45 to 59 with breast cancer. This chain's CDR3 is CASSSRDRYNQPQHF. CDR3 DNA sequence: TGTGCCAGCAGTTCTCGGGACAGGTACAATCAGCCCCAGCATTTT.